These 6 T cell receptor beta chains were all obtained from the same sample, sequenced in a study of T cell responses to AZD1222 COVID-19 vaccine. The protocol was immunoSEQ multiplex PCR, while the TCRdb copy is restricted to in-frame clones and leaves out a portion. The top ten hold less than 2.5% of the sample, which has some 180,000 clones, around nine tenths seen once. The specimen comprised peripheral blood, sampled 28 days after the second AZD1222 dose. Source of these receptors: an adult who received the AZD1222 COVID-19 vaccine.

The chain recombines TRBV3-1 (or the pseudogene TRBV3-2) with TRBJ1-6; D not resolved. The length of the CDR3 is 16 residues. Looked up from germline, CDR1 is LGHDT and CDR2 is YNNKEL (reference sequence). Trimming stripped 1 base from V and 7 bases from J, with 14 bases between. This chain's CDR3 is CASSQVWRVGNSPLHF. The CDR3 DNA reads TGTGCCAGCAGCCAAGTGTGGAGGGTGGGGAATTCACCCCTCCACTTT.

The rearrangement links TRBV11-2 to TRBJ1-2; TRBD1 is a possible D gene (6 bases). The germline V gene encodes CDR1 SGHAT and CDR2 FQNNGV. The CDR3 totals 13 residues. V lost 6 bases and J 8 bases, leaving 16 bases between the germline ends. The CDR3, as DNA: TGTGCCAGCAGTACGAGACAGGCAGGGGGCTACACCTTC. Translating gives CASSTRQAGGYTF. Full variable domain (outside the CDR3, taken from reference TRBV11-2 and TRBJ1-2): EAGVAQSPRYKIIEKRQSVAFWCNPISGHATLYWYQQILGQGPKLLIQFQNNGVVDDSQLPKDRFSAERLKGVDSTLKIQPAKLEDSAVYLCASSTRQAGGYTFGSGTRLTVV.

The V and J genes are TRBV27 and TRBJ1-5; 9 nucleotides agree with TRBD1. The CDR3 loop spans 17 amino acids. Unmatched junction bases numbered 11, after V lost 6 bases and J lost 2 bases. Germline V CDR1 and CDR2: MNHEY, SMNVEV (reference sequence). CDR3 residues: CASRQGAAILGNQPQHF. CDR3 coding DNA: TGTGCCAGCAGACAGGGGGCGGCTATACTAGGCAATCAGCCCCAGCATTTT.

The chain carries TRBV7-8 and TRBJ2-5; 7 nucleotides match TRBD1. Unmatched junction bases numbered 7, after V lost 2 bases and J lost 1 base. Germline V lookup: CDR1 SGHVS, CDR2 FQNEAQ. This CDR3 is built from 16 residues. The CDR3 reads CASSLLRQGGQETQYF. The CDR3 DNA reads TGTGCCAGCAGCTTACTCCGACAGGGTGGCCAAGAGACCCAGTACTTC.

The chain is built from TRBV5-1 and TRBJ2-1; 14 bases align to TRBD2. The germline V gene encodes CDR1 SGHRS and CDR2 YFSETQ. The CDR3 is made up of 20 amino acids. After removal of 0 bases from V and 6 bases from J, the junction contained 14 bases not matched to a gene. The CDR3 DNA reads TGCGCCAGCAGCTTGGATACCTTGGGACTAGCGGGAGTCGTTTCCAATGAGCAGTTCTTC. Its protein is CASSLDTLGLAGVVSNEQFF.

J is TRBJ1-2 and V is TRBV10-3, with D unclear. Trimming stripped 2 bases from V and 5 bases from J, with 9 bases between. Germline V lookup: CDR1 ENHRY, CDR2 SYGVKD. The CDR3 runs to 13 residues. DNA of the CDR3: TGTGCCATCAGTGAGGGAACAGAATATGGCTACACCTTC. Translation gives CAISEGTEYGYTF.